This T cell receptor (beta chain) emerged from a study of T cells after yellow fever vaccination (dated by TCRdb to the late 2010s). Looking at the study overall: Libraries from fractions with low cell numbers were prepared with the SMART-Seq v4 Ultra Low Input RNA kit. To follow T-cell clones before and after primary and booster YFV17D yellow fever vaccination, bulk TCR alpha and beta repertoires were sequenced over time. Two healthy male donors, one aged 18 to 30 and one aged 30 to 39 years, were included in the cohort. Blood samples were taken at several timepoints before and after primary and secondary immunization, and bulk PBMC replicates and cell subsets were isolated. What the research found in general, with its limitations: The secondary T-cell response was found to be weaker but faster than the primary response, with a peak reached on day 5 rather than on day 15. The study included only a couple of donors, which limits how far the findings can be generalized. Computational filtering was required because FACS-sorted repertoires could contain abundant contaminating clonotypes from the bulk population. A small share of clonotypes was detected in both CD4 and CD8 compartments, with the overlap likely arising from convergent recombination. After the booster, most clones that had expanded after primary vaccination were detected again (roughly 96% of CD4 and more than 80% of CD8), suggesting broad maintenance of memory.

Concerning this clonotype itself: It lacks a known antigen. No clone much larger than this one lies a single base away; base qualities are absent.

These reads were obtained on an Illumina NovaSeq 6000. TCR cDNA was synthesized by 5'RACE template switching, through which a universal primer site and unique molecular identifiers were introduced. Priming of cDNA synthesis was performed from both the TCR alpha and TCR beta constant segments. Library amplification used two PCR steps, and the second PCR step added sample barcodes and sequencing adapters. Sequencing of libraries was done on Illumina HiSeq 2500 (2x100 bp) or NovaSeq (2x150 bp). The study's own analysis went as follows. Reads were demultiplexed and collapsed into UMI consensus sequences with MIGEC, and V(D)J alignment was performed with MiXCR. Vaccine-responding clonotypes were identified with edgeR using replicate PBMC samples, with FDR below 0.01 and a log2 fold change above 5 up to day 15 being required. Bulk clonotypes were assigned CD4 or CD8 identity according to which sequenced CD4 or CD8 repertoire held them at higher abundance. TCRdb reprocessed the public reads (quality trimming at Q25 with fastp, clone calling with MiXCR) and kept in-frame beta chains. Here each entry gathers all rows of one CDR3 protein and keeps the most common genes and DNA. TCRdb, not the original authors, processed these V and J calls. The sample table lists approximately 330,000 distinct CDR3 sequences, about an eighth of them with a count of one. The leading ten clones occupy about 3% of the sample.

There are 14 amino acids in the CDR3, from cysteine to phenylalanine inclusive. Just the 42-base CDR3 DNA is kept, in frame starting at base 1. Trimming accounts for 7 bases at V and 4 bases at J, while the number of junction bases matched to no gene is 7. CDR1 is given as MNHEY and CDR2 as SVGAGI, both from the germline V gene. The sample's treatment or condition label, in plain terms: live attenuated yellow fever vaccine strain. A standard Ficoll-Paque protocol was used to isolate PBMCs from peripheral blood. Dynabeads CD4 and CD8 positive selection kits were used to isolate CD4 and CD8 T-cell fractions. RNA was extracted with TriZol from bulk PBMCs, CD4 and CD8 fractions, and dextramer-positive and dextramer-negative fractions.

The sequence derives from a man between 18 and 35 years old who received the YFV17D yellow fever vaccine. The rearranged chain carries TRBV6-5 and TRBJ1-5, and TRBD1 aligns with 7 junction nucleotides. The sample in question was CD4+ T cells sorted from PBMCs, obtained 15 days after the yellow fever booster vaccination. The DNA is TGTGCCAGCAACCTAGGGGGCAGGAATCAGCCCCAGCATTTT. Its protein reads: CASNLGGRNQPQHF.